Detailed here is one T cell receptor beta chain. Its cognate antigen is unknown. TCR cDNA was made by 5'RACE template switching, adding a universal primer site and UMIs. TCRdb re-derived calls from the 5' RACE reads in MiXCR, one entry per CDR3 protein. The sample lists about 320,000 distinct CDR3 sequences, around 4.4% occurring once. These data originate in a study of T cells after yellow fever vaccination. Study-wide results and caveats: Re-detected after boosting: most primary clones, 96% of CD4 and 80% to 90% of CD8.

Per germline, CDR1 ENHRY and CDR2 SYGVKD. The V end lost 3 bases, the J end lost 5 bases, and 10 bases lay between the germline ends. This CDR3 has 13 residues. Sequenced here: PBMCs, sampled 15 days after the yellow fever booster vaccination. The chain has TRBV10-3 and TRBJ2-5; D unresolved. The receptor was isolated from a man between 18 and 35 years old who received the YFV17D yellow fever vaccine. This CDR3 reads CAISDRHGETQYF. The CDR3 DNA reads TGTGCCATCAGTGACAGACACGGGGAGACCCAGTACTTC.